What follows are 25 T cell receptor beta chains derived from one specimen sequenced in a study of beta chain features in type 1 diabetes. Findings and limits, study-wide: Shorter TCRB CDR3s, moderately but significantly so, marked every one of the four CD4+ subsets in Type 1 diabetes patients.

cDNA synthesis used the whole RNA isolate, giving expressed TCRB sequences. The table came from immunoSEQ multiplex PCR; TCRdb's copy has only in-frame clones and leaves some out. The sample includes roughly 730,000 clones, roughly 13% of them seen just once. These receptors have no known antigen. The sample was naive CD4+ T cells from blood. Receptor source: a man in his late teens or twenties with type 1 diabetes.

The CDR3 DNA sequence: TGTGCCAGCAGGACAGGGGGGGAGACCCAGTACTTC. Its translation: CASRTGGETQYF. The chain uses TRBV27 and TRBJ2-5; 9 bases match TRBD1. Per germline, CDR1 MNHEY and CDR2 SMNVEV (reference sequence). This CDR3 has 12 residues. The J segment lost 5 bases and the V segment lost 6 bases, leaving 1 base of the junction unmatched.

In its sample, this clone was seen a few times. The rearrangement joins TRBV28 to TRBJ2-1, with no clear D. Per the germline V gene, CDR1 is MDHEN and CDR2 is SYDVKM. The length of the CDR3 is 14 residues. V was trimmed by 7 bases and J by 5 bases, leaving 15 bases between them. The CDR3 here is CASKGGPLDNEQFF. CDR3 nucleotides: TGTGCCAGCAAAGGCGGCCCTTTGGACAATGAGCAGTTCTTC. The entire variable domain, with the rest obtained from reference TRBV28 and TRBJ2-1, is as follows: DVKVTQSSRYLVKRTGEKVFLECVQDMDHENMFWYRQDPGLGLRLIYFSYDVKMKEKGDIPEGYSVSREKKERFSLILESASTNQTSMYLCASKGGPLDNEQFFGPGTRLTVL.

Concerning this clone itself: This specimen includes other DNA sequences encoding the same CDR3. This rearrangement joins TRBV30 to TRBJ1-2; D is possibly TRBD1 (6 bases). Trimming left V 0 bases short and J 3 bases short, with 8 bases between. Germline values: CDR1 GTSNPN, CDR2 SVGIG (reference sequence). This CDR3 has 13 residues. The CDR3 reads CAWSVQGDYGYTF. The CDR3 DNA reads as TGTGCCTGGAGTGTACAGGGAGACTATGGCTACACCTTC.

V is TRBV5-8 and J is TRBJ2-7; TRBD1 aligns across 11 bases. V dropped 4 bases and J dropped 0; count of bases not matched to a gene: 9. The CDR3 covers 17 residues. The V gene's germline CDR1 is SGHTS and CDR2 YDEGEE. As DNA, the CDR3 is TGTGCCAGCAGCCCTGGACAGGGGGCTCCCCGCTCCTACGAGCAGTACTTC. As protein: CASSPGQGAPRSYEQYF.

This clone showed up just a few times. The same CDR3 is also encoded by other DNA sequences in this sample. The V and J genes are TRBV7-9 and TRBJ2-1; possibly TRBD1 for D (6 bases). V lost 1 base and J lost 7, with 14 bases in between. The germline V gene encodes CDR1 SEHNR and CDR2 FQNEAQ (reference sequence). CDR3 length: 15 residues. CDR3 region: CASSLGQGTGNEQFF. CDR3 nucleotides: TGTGCCAGCAGCTTAGGCCAGGGGACGGGTAATGAGCAGTTCTTC.

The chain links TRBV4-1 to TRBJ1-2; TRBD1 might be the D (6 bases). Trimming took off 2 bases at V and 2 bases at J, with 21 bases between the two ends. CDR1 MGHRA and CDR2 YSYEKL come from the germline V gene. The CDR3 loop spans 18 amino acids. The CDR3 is CASSQRALDSPRNYGYTF. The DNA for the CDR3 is TGCGCCAGCAGCCAAAGAGCCTTGGACAGCCCCCGCAACTATGGCTACACCTTC.

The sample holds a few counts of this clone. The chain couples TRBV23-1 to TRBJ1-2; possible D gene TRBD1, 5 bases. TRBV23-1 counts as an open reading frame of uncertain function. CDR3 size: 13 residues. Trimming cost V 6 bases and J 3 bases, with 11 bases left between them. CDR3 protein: CASSPGRYYGYTF. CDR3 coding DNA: TGCGCCAGCAGCCCAGGGAGGTACTATGGCTACACCTTC.

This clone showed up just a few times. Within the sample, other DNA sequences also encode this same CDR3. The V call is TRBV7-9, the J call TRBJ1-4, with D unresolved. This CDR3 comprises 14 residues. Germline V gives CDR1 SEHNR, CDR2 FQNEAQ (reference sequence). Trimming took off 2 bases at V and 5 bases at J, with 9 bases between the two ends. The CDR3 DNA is TGTGCCAGCAGCTTATTCGGAACCAATGAAAAACTGTTTTTT. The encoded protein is CASSLFGTNEKLFF. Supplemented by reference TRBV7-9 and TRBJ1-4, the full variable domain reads DTGVSQNPRHKITKRGQNVTFRCDPISEHNRLYWYRQTLGQGPEFLTYFQNEAQLEKSRLLSDRFSAERPKGSFSTLEIQRTEQGDSAMYLCASSLFGTNEKLFFGSGTQLSVL.

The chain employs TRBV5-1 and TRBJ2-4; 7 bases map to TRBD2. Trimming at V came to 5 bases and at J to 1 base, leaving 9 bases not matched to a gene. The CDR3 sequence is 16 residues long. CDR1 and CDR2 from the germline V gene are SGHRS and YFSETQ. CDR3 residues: CASRRGPGGAKNIQYF. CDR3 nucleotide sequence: TGCGCCAGCAGACGAGGACCCGGGGGGGCCAAAAACATTCAGTACTTC.

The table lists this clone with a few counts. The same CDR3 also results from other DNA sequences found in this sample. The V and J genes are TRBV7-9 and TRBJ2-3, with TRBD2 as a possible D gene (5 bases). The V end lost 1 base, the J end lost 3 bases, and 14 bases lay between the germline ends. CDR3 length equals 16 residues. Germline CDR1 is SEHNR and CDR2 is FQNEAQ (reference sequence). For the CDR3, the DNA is TGTGCCAGCAGCTTAGGTCGAGGGATGTGGACAGATACGCAGTATTTT. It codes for CASSLGRGMWTDTQYF.

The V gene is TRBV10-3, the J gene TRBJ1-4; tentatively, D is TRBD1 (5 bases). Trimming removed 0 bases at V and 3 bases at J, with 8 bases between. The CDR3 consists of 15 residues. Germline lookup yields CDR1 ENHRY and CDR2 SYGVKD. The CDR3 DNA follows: TGTGCCATCAGTGAGTCGGGGGGATCTAATGAAAAACTGTTTTTT. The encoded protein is CAISESGGSNEKLFF.

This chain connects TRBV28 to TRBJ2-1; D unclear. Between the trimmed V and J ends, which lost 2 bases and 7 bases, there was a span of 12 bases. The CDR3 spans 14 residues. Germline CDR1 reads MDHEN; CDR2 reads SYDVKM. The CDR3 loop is CASSLVETKNEQFF. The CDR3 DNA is TGTGCCAGCAGTTTAGTGGAGACAAAGAATGAGCAGTTCTTC.

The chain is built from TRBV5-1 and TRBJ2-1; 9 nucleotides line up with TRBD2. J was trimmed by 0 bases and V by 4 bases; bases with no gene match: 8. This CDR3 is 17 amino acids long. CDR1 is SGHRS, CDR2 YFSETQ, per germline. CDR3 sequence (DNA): TGCGCCAGCAGCGACCCGACTAGCGGTAGCTCCTACAATGAGCAGTTCTTC. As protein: CASSDPTSGSSYNEQFF.

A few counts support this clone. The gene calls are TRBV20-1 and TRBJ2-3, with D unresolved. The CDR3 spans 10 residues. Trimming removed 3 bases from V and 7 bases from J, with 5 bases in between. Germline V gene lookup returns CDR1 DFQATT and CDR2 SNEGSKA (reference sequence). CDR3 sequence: CSASTHTQYF. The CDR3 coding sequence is TGCAGTGCTAGTACCCATACGCAGTATTTT.

CDR3 amino acids: CASSQGTAYEQYF. In nucleotides, the CDR3 is TGTGCCAGCTCACAGGGGACAGCCTACGAGCAGTACTTC. This rearrangement joins TRBV18 to TRBJ2-7; 7 bases match TRBD1. With 4 bases clipped from V and 2 bases from J, the junction kept 2 bases outside the gene matches. The length of the CDR3 is 13 residues. Germline V gives CDR1 KGHSH, CDR2 LQKENI.

CDR3 in amino acids: CASSQSRDDRQAFF. The CDR3 DNA is TGTGCCAGCAGCCAATCCCGGGACGACCGACAGGCTTTCTTT. J is TRBJ1-1 and V is TRBV4-2, with a possible D match to TRBD1 (5 bases). Deletions cut 2 bases from V and 11 bases from J, with 18 bases between. CDR1 and CDR2 (germline): LGHNA, YNFKEQ. This CDR3 region has 14 residues.

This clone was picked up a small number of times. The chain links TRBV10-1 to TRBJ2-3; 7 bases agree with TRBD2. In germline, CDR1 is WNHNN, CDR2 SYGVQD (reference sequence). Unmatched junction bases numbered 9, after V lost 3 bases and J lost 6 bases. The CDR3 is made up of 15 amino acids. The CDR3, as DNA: TGCGCCAGCAGTGAAGTCCAGCGGGGTGGGGATACGCAGTATTTT. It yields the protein CASSEVQRGGDTQYF.

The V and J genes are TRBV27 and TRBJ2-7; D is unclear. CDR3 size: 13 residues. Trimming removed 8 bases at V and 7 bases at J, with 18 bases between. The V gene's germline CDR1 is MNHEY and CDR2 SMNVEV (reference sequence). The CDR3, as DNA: TGTGCCAGCCGCGAATCTCCCCTAAGAGAGCAGTACTTC. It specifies CASRESPLREQYF.

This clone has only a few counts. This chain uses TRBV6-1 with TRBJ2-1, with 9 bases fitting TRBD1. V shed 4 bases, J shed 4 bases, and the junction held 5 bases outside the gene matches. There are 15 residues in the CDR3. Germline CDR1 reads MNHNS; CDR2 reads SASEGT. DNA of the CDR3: TGTGCCAGCAGTGTAACAGGGGGCACTTACAATGAGCAGTTCTTC. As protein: CASSVTGGTYNEQFF.

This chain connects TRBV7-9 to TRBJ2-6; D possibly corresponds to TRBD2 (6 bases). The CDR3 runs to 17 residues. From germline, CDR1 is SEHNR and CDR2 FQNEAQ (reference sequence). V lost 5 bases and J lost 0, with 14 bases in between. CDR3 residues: CASSPTRGSSGANVLTF. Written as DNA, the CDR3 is TGTGCCAGCAGCCCCACCCGGGGGAGCTCTGGGGCCAACGTCCTGACTTTC.

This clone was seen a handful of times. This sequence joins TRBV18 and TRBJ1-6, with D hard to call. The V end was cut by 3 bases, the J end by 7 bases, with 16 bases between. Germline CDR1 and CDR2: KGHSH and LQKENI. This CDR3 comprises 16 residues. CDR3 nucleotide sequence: TGTGCCAGCTCACCCGTCCGTGGTGGTCGCAATTCACCCCTCCACTTT. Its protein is CASSPVRGGRNSPLHF.

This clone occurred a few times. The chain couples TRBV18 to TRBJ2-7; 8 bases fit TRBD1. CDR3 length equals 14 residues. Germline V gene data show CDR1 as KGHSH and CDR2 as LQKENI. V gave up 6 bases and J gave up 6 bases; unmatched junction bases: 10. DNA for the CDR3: TGTGCCAGCTCCATGGGCGCCACAGGGGGCGAGCAGTACTTC. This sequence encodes CASSMGATGGEQYF.

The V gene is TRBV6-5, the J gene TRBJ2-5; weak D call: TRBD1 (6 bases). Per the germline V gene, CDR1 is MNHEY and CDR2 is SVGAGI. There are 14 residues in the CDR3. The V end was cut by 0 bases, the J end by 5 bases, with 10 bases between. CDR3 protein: CASSYSLGGETQYF. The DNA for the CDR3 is TGTGCCAGCAGTTACTCGCTAGGGGGTGAGACCCAGTACTTC.

The chain's CDR3 is CATSALGAGNTIYF. As DNA, the CDR3 is TGTGCCACCAGCGCCCTCGGGGCTGGAAACACCATATATTTT. The chain uses TRBV15 and TRBJ1-3; D ambiguous. Trimming took off 5 bases at V and 2 bases at J, with 10 bases between the two ends. This CDR3 has 14 amino acids. In germline, CDR1 is LNHNV, CDR2 YYDKDF (reference sequence).

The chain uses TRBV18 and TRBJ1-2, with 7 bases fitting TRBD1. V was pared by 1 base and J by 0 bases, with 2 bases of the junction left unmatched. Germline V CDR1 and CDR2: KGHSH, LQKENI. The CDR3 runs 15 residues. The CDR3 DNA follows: TGTGCCAGCTCACCACAGGGGGCGACTAACTATGGCTACACCTTC. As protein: CASSPQGATNYGYTF.